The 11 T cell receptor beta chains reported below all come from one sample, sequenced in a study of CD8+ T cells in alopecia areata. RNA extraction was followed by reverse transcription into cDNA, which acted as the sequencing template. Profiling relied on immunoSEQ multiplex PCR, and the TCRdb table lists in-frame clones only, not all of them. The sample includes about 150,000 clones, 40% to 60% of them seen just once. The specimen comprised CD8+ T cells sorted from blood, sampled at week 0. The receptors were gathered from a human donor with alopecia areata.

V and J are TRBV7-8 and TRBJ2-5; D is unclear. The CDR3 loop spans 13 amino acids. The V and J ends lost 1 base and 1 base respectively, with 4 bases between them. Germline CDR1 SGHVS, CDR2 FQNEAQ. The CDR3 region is CASSLVPQETQYF. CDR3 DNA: TGTGCCAGCAGCTTAGTCCCCCAAGAGACCCAGTACTTC.

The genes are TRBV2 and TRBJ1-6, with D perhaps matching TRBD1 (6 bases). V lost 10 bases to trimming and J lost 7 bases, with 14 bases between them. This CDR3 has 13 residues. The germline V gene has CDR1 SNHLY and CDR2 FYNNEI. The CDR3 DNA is TGTGCCACTAAGGGGGAGGTCAATTCACCCCTCCACTTT. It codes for CATKGEVNSPLHF.

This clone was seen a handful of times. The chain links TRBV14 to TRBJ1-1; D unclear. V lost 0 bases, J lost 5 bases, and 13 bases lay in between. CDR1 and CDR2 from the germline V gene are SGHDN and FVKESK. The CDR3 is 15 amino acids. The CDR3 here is CASSQDLARRTEAFF. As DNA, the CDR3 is TGTGCCAGCAGCCAAGATTTGGCCCGGAGGACTGAAGCTTTCTTT.

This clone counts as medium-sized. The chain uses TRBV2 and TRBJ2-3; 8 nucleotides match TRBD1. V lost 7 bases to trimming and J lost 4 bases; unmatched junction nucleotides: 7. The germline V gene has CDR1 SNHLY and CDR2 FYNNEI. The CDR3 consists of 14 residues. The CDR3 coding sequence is TGTGCCAGCAATACAGGGGGAGTTTCAGATACGCAGTATTTT. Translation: CASNTGGVSDTQYF. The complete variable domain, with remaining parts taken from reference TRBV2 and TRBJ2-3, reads EPEVTQTPSHQVTQMGQEVILRCVPISNHLYFYWYRQILGQKVEFLVSFYNNEISEKSEIFDDQFSVERPDGSNFTLKIRSTKLEDSAMYFCASNTGGVSDTQYFGPGTRLTVL.

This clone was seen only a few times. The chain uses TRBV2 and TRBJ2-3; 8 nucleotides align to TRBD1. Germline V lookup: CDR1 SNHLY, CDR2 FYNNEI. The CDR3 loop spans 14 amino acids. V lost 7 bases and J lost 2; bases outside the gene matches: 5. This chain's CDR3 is CASKGQGYTDTQYF. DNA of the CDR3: TGTGCCAGCAAAGGACAGGGATACACAGATACGCAGTATTTT.

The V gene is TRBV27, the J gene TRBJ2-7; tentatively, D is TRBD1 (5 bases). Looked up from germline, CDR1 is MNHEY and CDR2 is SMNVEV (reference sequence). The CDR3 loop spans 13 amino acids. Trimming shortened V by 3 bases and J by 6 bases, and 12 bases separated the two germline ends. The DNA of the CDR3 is TGTGCCAGCAGTTTGGGCAGGGTTGGCGAGCAGTACTTC. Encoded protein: CASSLGRVGEQYF.

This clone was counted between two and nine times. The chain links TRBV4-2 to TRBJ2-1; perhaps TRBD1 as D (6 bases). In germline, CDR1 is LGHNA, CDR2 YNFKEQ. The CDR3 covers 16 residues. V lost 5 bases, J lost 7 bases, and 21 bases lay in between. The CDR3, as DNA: TGTGCCAGCAGCTCGTCCGGGACACGCTTAGGGAATGAGCAGTTCTTC. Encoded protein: CASSSSGTRLGNEQFF.

The CDR3, as DNA: TGCAGTGCCAGCGACCAAGAGACCCAGTACTTC. As protein: CSASDQETQYF. The chain recombines TRBV20-1 with TRBJ2-5, with unresolved D. Germline lookup yields CDR1 DFQATT and CDR2 SNEGSKA (reference sequence). The V gene lost 6 bases and the J gene lost 0 bases, with 5 bases spanning the gap. The CDR3 length is 11 residues.

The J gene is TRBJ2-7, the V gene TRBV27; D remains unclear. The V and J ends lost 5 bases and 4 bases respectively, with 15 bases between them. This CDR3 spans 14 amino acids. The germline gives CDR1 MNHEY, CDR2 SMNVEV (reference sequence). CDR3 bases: TGTGCCAGCAGTGCCCGTATATCTGGTTACGAGCAGTACTTC. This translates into CASSARISGYEQYF.

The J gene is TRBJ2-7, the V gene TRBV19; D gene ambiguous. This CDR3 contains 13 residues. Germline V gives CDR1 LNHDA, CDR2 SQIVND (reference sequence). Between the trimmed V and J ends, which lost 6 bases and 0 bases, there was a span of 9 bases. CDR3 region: CASSQTTSYEQYF. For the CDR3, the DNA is TGTGCCAGTAGCCAGACCACCTCCTACGAGCAGTACTTC.

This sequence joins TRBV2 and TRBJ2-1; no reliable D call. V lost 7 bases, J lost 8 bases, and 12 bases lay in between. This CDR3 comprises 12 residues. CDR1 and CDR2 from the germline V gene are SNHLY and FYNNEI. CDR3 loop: CASIVVMDEQFF. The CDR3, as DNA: TGTGCCAGCATTGTAGTCATGGATGAGCAGTTCTTC.